Sequencing of this T cell receptor (beta chain) was carried out in a study of cytomegalovirus exposure and HLA in healthy donors. Study in general: Assignment to the Caucasian-associated ancestry cluster applied to over 70% of the approximately 380 genotyped donors. Points from the study as a whole: Indistinguishability led to the exclusion of some V segments, TRBV6-2 and TRBV6-3 included. For most TCR beta V segments, an earlier analysis put the productive rate at about 87% or about 30% of the time.

Germline CDR1 and CDR2: MNHEY and SVGAGI. V lost 6 bases and J 3 bases, leaving 12 bases between the germline ends. The CDR3 totals 13 residues. In its sample, this clone was seen a few times. Its matching antigen is unknown. The PCR made use of 60 Vbeta and 13 Jbeta primers. The protocol was immunoSEQ multiplex PCR, while the TCRdb copy is restricted to in-frame clones and leaves out a portion. In the table there are around 130,000 clones, approximately 80% of which are singletons. This sequence joins TRBV6-5 and TRBJ2-7; D is perhaps TRBD1 (6 bases). The TCR comes from a man aged 18 to 30 in good health and CMV-seronegative. Sequenced material: PBMCs. CDR3 sequence: CASRPGQSYEQYF. The CDR3 DNA reads TGTGCCAGCAGACCCGGACAGAGCTACGAGCAGTACTTC.